The source of this TCR beta chain is a study of control samples from healthy donors and cancer patients. This CDR3 has 15 amino acids. The V end was cut by 6 bases, the J end by 0 bases, with 13 bases between. CDR1 and CDR2 from the germline V gene are MNHGY and SAAAGT. Sequencing was performed with immunoSEQ multiplex PCR; in TCRdb, only in-frame clones are kept and a portion is missing. The sample has 100,000 to 150,000 clones; around 90% are singletons. This chain uses TRBV6-8 with TRBJ2-3; D could derive from TRBD1 or TRBD2 (7 bases each). The specimen sequenced was blood. The source is a man aged 40-50 years in good health. CDR3 sequence: CASSQRGQSTDTQYF. CDR3 sequence (DNA): TGTGCCAGCAGCCAGCGGGGACAGAGCACAGATACGCAGTATTTT.